This TCR beta chain emerged from a study of T cell changes during pregnancy in multiple sclerosis. Here immunoSEQ multiplex PCR was the method, and the copy in TCRdb shows in-frame clones only, minus some. The profile shows around 65,000 clones, under 95% of them singletons. Germline V gives CDR1 LGHNA, CDR2 YSLEER. The CDR3 runs 14 residues. With 0 bases removed from V and 6 bases from J, the gap between germline ends came to 9 bases. The chain recombines TRBV4-3 with TRBJ2-1; no firm D call. Here the sequenced sample was peripheral blood, taken in the third trimester of pregnancy. This sequence was found in a female donor in good health, enrolled as a control in a pregnancy study. CDR3 nucleotides: TGCGCCAGCAGCCAAGATGAAGCTGCCAATGAGCAGTTCTTC. Its translation is CASSQDEAANEQFF.